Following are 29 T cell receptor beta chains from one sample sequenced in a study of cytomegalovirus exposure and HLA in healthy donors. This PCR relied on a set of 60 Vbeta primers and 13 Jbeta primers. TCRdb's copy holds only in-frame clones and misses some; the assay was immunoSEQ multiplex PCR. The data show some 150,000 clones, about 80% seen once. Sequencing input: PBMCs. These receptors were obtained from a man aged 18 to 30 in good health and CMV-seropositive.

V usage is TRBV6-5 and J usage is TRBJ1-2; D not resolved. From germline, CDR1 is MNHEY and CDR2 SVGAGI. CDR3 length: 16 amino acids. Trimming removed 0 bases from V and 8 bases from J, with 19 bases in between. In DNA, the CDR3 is TGTGCCAGCAGTTACTCGAGAAGCGACGGAGGATGGGGCTACACCTTC. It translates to CASSYSRSDGGWGYTF.

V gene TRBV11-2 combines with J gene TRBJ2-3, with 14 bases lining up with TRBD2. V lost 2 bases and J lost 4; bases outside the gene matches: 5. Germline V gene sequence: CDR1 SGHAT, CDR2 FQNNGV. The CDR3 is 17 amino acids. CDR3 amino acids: CASSLKTSGRGADTQYF. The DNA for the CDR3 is TGTGCCAGCAGCTTAAAGACTAGCGGGAGGGGCGCAGATACGCAGTATTTT.

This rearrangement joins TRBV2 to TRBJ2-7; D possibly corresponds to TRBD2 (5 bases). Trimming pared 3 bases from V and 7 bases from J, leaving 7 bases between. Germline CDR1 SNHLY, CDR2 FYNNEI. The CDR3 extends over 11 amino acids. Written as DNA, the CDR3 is TGTGCCAGCAGTGACCAGCGGGAGCAGTACTTC. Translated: CASSDQREQYF.

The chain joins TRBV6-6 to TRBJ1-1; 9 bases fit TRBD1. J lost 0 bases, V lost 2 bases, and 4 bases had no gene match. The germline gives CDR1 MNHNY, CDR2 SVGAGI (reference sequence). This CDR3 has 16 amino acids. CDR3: CASSYPDRGMNTEAFF. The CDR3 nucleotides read TGTGCCAGCAGTTACCCCGACAGGGGGATGAACACTGAAGCTTTCTTT.

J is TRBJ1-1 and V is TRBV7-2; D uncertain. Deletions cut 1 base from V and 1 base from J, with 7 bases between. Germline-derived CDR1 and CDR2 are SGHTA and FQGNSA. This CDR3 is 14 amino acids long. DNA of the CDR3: TGTGCCAGCAGCTTAGGGCGGCAGAACACTGAAGCTTTCTTT. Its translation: CASSLGRQNTEAFF.

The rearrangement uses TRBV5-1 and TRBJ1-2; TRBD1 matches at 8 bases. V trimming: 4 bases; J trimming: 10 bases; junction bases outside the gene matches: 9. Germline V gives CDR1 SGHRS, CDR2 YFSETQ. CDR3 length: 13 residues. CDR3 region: CASSPAGQGFYTF. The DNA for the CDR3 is TGCGCCAGCAGCCCGGCCGGACAGGGTTTCTACACCTTC.

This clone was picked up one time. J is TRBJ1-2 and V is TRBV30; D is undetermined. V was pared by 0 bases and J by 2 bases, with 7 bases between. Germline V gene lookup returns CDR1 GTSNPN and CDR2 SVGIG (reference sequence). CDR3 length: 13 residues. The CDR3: CAWSVEQNYGYTF. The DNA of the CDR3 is TGTGCCTGGAGTGTAGAACAAAACTATGGCTACACCTTC.

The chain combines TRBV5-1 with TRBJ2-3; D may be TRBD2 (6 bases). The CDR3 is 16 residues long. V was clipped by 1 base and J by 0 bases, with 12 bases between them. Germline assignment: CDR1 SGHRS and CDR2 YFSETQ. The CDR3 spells CASSLSGSPSTDTQYF. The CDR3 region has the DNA TGCGCCAGCAGCTTGTCCGGGAGCCCTAGCACAGATACGCAGTATTTT.

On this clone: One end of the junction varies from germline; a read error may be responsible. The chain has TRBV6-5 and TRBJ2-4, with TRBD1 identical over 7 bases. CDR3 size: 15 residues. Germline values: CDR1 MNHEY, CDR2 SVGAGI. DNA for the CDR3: TGTGCCAGCAGCCGCCTCCGGGACAGCAAAAACAGTCAGTACTTC. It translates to CASSRLRDSKNSQYF.

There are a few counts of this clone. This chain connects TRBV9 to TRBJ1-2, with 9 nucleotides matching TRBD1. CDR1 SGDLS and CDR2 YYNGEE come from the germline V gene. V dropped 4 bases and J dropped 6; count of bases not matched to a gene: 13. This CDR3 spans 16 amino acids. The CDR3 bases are TGTGCCAGCAGCTTCCGGGACAGGGCGAGGGTGGATGGCTACACCTTC. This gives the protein CASSFRDRARVDGYTF. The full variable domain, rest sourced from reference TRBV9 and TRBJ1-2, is DSGVTQTPKHLITATGQRVTLRCSPRSGDLSVYWYQQSLDQGLQFLIQYYNGEERAKGNILERFSAQQFPDLHSELNLSSLELGDSALYFCASSFRDRARVDGYTFGSGTRLTVV.

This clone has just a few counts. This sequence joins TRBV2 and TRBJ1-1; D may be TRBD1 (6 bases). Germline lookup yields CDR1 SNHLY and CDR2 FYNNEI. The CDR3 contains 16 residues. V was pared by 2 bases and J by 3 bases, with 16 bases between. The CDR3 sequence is CASSERGRGSDTEAFF. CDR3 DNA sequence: TGTGCCAGCAGTGAACGGGGCAGGGGTTCCGACACTGAAGCTTTCTTT.

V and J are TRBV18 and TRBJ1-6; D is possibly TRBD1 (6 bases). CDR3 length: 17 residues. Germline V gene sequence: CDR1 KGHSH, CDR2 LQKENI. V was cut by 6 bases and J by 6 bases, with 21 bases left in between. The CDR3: CASSLDSGGLGNSPLHF. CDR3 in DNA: TGTGCCAGCTCCCTCGATAGCGGGGGCTTGGGTAATTCACCCCTCCACTTT.

The CDR3 reads CASSLANTGELFF. CDR3 bases: TGCGCCAGCAGCCTCGCGAACACCGGGGAGCTGTTTTTT. This rearrangement joins TRBV5-1 to TRBJ2-2; D unresolved. Trimming stripped 4 bases from V and 0 bases from J, with 4 bases between. CDR1 and CDR2 (germline): SGHRS, YFSETQ. This CDR3 has 13 amino acids.

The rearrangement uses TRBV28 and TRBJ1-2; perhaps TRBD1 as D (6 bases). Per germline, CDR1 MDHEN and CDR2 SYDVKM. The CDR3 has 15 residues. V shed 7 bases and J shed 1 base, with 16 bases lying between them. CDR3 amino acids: CASTPEGGRNYGYTF. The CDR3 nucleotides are TGTGCCAGCACCCCCGAGGGGGGGCGTAACTATGGCTACACCTTC.

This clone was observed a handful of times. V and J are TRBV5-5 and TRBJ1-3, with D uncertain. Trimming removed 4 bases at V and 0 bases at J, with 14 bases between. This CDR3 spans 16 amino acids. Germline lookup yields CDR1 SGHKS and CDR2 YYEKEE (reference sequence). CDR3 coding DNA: TGTGCCAGCAGCCCAGGTTCGGTTTCCTCTGGAAACACCATATATTTT. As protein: CASSPGSVSSGNTIYF.

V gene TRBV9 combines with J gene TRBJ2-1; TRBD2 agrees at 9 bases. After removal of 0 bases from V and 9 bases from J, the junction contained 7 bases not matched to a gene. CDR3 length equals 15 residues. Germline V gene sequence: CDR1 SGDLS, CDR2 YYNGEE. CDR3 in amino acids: CASSVEGSGRSEQFF. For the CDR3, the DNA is TGTGCCAGCAGCGTAGAAGGTAGCGGGAGAAGTGAGCAGTTCTTC.

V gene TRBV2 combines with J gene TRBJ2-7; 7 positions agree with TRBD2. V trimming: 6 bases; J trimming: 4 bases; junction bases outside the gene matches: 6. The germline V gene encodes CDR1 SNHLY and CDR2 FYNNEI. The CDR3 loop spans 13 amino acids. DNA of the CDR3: TGTGCCAGCAGGGGATGGGGGGGTTACGAGCAGTACTTC. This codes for CASRGWGGYEQYF.

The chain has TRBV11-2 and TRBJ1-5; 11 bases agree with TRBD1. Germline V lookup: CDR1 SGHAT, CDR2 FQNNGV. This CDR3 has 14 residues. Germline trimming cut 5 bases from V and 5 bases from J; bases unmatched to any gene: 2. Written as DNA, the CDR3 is TGTGCCAGCAGCGGGACAGGGGGGGATCAGCCCCAGCATTTT. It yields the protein CASSGTGGDQPQHF.

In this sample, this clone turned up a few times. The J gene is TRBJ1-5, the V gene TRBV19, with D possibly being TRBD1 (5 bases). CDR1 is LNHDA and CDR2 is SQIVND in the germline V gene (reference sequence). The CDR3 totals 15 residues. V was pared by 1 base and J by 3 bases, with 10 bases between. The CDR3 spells CASSIAGQNNQPQHF. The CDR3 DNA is TGTGCCAGTAGTATAGCCGGACAAAACAATCAGCCCCAGCATTTT.

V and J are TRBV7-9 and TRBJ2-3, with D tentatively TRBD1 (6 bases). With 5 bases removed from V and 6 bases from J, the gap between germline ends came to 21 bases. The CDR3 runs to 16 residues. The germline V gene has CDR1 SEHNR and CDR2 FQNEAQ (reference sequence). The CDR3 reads CASSKPRTEESDTQYF. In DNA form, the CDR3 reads TGTGCCAGCAGCAAACCTAGGACAGAAGAATCGGATACGCAGTATTTT.

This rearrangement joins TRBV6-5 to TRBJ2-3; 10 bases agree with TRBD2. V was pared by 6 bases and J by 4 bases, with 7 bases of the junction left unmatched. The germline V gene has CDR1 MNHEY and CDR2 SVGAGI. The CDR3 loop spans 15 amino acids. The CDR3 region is CASSLRTSGPDTQYF. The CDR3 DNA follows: TGTGCCAGCAGCCTCCGGACTAGCGGTCCAGATACGCAGTATTTT.

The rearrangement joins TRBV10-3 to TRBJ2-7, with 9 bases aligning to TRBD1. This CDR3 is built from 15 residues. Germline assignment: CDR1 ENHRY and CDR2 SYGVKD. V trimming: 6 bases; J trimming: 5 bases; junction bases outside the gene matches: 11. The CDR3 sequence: CAISPSTGGVDEQYF. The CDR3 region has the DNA TGTGCCATCAGCCCTTCGACAGGGGGAGTCGACGAGCAGTACTTC.

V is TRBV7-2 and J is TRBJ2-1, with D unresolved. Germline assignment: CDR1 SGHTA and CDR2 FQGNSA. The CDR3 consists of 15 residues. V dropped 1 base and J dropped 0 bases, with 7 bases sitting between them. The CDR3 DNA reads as TGTGCCAGCAGCTTAGTGGCGGTCTCCTACAATGAGCAGTTCTTC. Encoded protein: CASSLVAVSYNEQFF.

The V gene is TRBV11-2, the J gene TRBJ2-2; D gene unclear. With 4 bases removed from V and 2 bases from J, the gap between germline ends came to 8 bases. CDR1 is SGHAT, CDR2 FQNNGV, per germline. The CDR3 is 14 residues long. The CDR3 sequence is CASSYRVNTGELFF. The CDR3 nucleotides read TGTGCCAGCAGCTACCGGGTCAACACCGGGGAGCTGTTTTTT.

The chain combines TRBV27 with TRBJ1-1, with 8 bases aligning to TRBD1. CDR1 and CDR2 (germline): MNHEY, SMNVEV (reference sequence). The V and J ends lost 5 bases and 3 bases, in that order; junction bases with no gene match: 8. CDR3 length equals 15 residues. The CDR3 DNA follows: TGTGCCAGCAGTCCAGAGACAGGGGTTGACACTGAAGCTTTCTTT. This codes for CASSPETGVDTEAFF.

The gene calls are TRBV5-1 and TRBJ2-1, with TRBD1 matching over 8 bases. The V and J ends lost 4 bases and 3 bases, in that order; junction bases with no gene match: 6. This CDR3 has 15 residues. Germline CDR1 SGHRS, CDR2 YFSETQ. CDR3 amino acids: CASSIGQGNYNEQFF. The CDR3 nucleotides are TGCGCCAGCAGCATTGGACAGGGCAACTACAATGAGCAGTTCTTC. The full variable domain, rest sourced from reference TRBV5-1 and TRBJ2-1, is KAGVTQTPRYLIKTRGQQVTLSCSPISGHRSVSWYQQTPGQGLQFLFEYFSETQRNKGNFPGRFSGRQFSNSRSEMNVSTLELGDSALYLCASSIGQGNYNEQFFGPGTRLTVL.

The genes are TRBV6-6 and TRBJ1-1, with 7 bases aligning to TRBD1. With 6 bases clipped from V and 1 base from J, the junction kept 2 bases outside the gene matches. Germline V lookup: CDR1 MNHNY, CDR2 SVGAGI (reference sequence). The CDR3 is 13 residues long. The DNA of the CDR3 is TGTGCCAGCAGGACAGGGCCGAACACTGAAGCTTTCTTT. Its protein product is CASRTGPNTEAFF.

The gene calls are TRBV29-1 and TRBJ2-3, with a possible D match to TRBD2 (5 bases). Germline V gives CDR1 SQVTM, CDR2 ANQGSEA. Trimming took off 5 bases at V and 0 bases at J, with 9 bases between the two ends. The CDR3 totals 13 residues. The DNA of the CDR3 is TGCAGCGTTAGCGGCGATAGCACAGATACGCAGTATTTT. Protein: CSVSGDSTDTQYF.

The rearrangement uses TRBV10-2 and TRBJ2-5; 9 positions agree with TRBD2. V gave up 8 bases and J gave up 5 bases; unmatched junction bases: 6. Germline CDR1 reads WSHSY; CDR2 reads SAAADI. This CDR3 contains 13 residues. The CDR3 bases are TGCGCCAGCCTAGCGGGACTTTGGGAGACCCAGTACTTC. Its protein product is CASLAGLWETQYF.